Listed below are T cell receptor beta chains from one sample, sequenced in a study of vaccination effects on CD4 cells after COVID-19. Their antigens remain unidentified. The repertoire was sequenced with immunoSEQ multiplex PCR; TCRdb's copy has only in-frame clones and lacks some. The repertoire consists of 50,000 to 70,000 clones, with roughly four fifths occurring once and the leading ten covering 2% to 3%. The sample in question was CD4+ T cells from PBMCs cultured without peptide, obtained after COVID-19 vaccination. The receptor source for this set is a human donor who received a COVID-19 vaccine. Each CDR3 is given with its conserved first and last residue. D genes are given only for firm matches. For some rows the clone size is stated as once, few or many, or as a class when expanded; others skip it.

d_gene: TRBD1; v_gene: TRBV10-1; j_gene: TRBJ1-1; abundance: NA; CDR3aa: CASSEGGRGRTEAFF; CDR3nt: TGCGCCAGCAGTGAGGGTGGCAGGGGGCGAACTGAAGCTTTCTTT
d_gene: NA; v_gene: TRBV5-1; j_gene: TRBJ2-1; abundance: NA; CDR3aa: CASSLEWQNYNEQFF; CDR3nt: TGCGCCAGCAGCTTGGAATGGCAGAATTACAATGAGCAGTTCTTC
d_gene: NA; v_gene: TRBV28; j_gene: TRBJ1-4; abundance: NA; CDR3aa: CASGGVNEKLFF; CDR3nt: TGTGCCAGCGGAGGGGTAAATGAAAAACTGTTTTTT
d_gene: NA; v_gene: TRBV5-1; j_gene: TRBJ1-5; abundance: NA; CDR3aa: CASSLGGWNQPQHF; CDR3nt: TGCGCCAGCAGCTTGGGTGGTTGGAATCAGCCCCAGCATTTT
d_gene: TRBD1; v_gene: TRBV6-1; j_gene: TRBJ1-1; abundance: NA; CDR3aa: CASSERQGDTEAFF; CDR3nt: TGTGCCAGCAGTGAAAGACAGGGGGACACTGAAGCTTTCTTT
d_gene: TRBD1; v_gene: TRBV5-1; j_gene: TRBJ1-2; abundance: NA; CDR3aa: CASSWDRANYGYTF; CDR3nt: TGCGCCAGCAGCTGGGACAGAGCTAACTATGGCTACACCTTC
d_gene: NA; v_gene: TRBV5-1; j_gene: TRBJ2-5; abundance: NA; CDR3aa: CASSLRSVQETQYF; CDR3nt: TGCGCCAGCAGCTTGCGGTCAGTCCAAGAGACCCAGTACTTC
d_gene: NA; v_gene: TRBV18; j_gene: TRBJ1-6; abundance: NA; CDR3aa: CASSPSWGDNSPLHF; CDR3nt: TGTGCCAGCTCACCAAGTTGGGGGGATAATTCACCCCTCCACTTT
d_gene: TRBD2; v_gene: TRBV18; j_gene: TRBJ2-5; abundance: NA; CDR3aa: CASSPGGSQETQYF; CDR3nt: TGTGCCAGCTCACCCGGGGGGAGCCAAGAGACCCAGTACTTC
d_gene: NA; v_gene: TRBV15; j_gene: TRBJ1-5; abundance: NA; CDR3aa: CATSREGGSLRKPQHF; CDR3nt: TGTGCCACCAGCCGGGAGGGAGGGTCCCTTCGGAAGCCCCAGCATTTT
d_gene: NA; v_gene: TRBV4-1; j_gene: TRBJ2-2; abundance: NA; CDR3aa: CASSFRQGQTGEGELFF; CDR3nt: TGCGCCAGCAGCTTTCGACAGGGACAAACGGGGGAAGGGGAGCTGTTTTTT
d_gene: NA; v_gene: TRBV5-1; j_gene: TRBJ2-3; abundance: NA; CDR3aa: CASSLAPGPTDTQYF; CDR3nt: TGCGCCAGCAGCTTGGCTCCAGGGCCCACAGATACGCAGTATTTT
d_gene: TRBD1; v_gene: TRBV7-3; j_gene: TRBJ2-1; abundance: NA; CDR3aa: CASSHGQGYEQFF; CDR3nt: TGTGCCAGCAGCCATGGACAGGGATATGAGCAGTTCTTC
d_gene: TRBD1; v_gene: TRBV5-1; j_gene: TRBJ1-6; abundance: few; CDR3aa: CASSSTGGVGSPLHF; CDR3nt: TGCGCCAGCAGCTCCACAGGGGGCGTGGGTTCACCCCTCCACTTT
d_gene: TRBD1; v_gene: TRBV29-1; j_gene: TRBJ2-3; abundance: NA; CDR3aa: CSVGPRDRVFPDTQYF; CDR3nt: TGCAGCGTTGGCCCCCGGGACAGGGTCTTCCCAGATACGCAGTATTTT
d_gene: TRBD1; v_gene: TRBV18; j_gene: TRBJ1-1; abundance: NA; CDR3aa: CASSPRDRGVNTEAFF; CDR3nt: TGTGCCAGCTCACCGCGGGACAGAGGGGTGAACACTGAAGCTTTCTTT
d_gene: NA; v_gene: TRBV4-1; j_gene: TRBJ1-1; abundance: NA; CDR3aa: CASSPGQRNTEAFF; CDR3nt: TGCGCCAGCAGCCCTGGACAGAGGAACACTGAAGCTTTCTTT
d_gene: NA; v_gene: TRBV28; j_gene: TRBJ1-6; abundance: NA; CDR3aa: CASSLTQGGSPLHF; CDR3nt: TGTGCCAGCAGTTTAACCCAGGGCGGGTCACCCCTCCACTTT
d_gene: NA; v_gene: TRBV19; j_gene: TRBJ1-4; abundance: NA; CDR3aa: CASSISWQPNEKLFF; CDR3nt: TGTGCCAGTAGTATTTCATGGCAACCTAATGAAAAACTGTTTTTT
d_gene: TRBD2; v_gene: TRBV28; j_gene: TRBJ2-2; abundance: few; CDR3aa: CASSGGYNTGELFF; CDR3nt: TGTGCCAGCAGCGGGGGGTACAACACCGGGGAGCTGTTTTTT
d_gene: NA; v_gene: TRBV4-3; j_gene: TRBJ2-2; abundance: NA; CDR3aa: CASSQDHTVAGELFF; CDR3nt: TGCGCCAGCAGCCAAGACCACACCGTTGCCGGGGAGCTGTTTTTT
d_gene: NA; v_gene: TRBV28; j_gene: TRBJ2-3; abundance: NA; CDR3aa: CASMMGGSADTQYF; CDR3nt: TGTGCCAGCATGATGGGTGGCTCGGCAGATACGCAGTATTTT
d_gene: TRBD2; v_gene: TRBV7-3; j_gene: TRBJ2-5; abundance: NA; CDR3aa: CASSLTTSGGETQYF; CDR3nt: TGTGCCAGCAGTCTCACGACTAGCGGGGGGGAGACCCAGTACTTC
d_gene: NA; v_gene: TRBV30; j_gene: TRBJ1-2; abundance: NA; CDR3aa: CAWSVTANYGYTF; CDR3nt: TGTGCCTGGAGTGTGACAGCGAACTATGGCTACACCTTC
d_gene: NA; v_gene: TRBV18; j_gene: TRBJ2-2; abundance: NA; CDR3aa: CASSPFSGANTGELFF; CDR3nt: TGTGCCAGCTCACCATTCAGTGGGGCGAACACCGGGGAGCTGTTTTTT
d_gene: TRBD2; v_gene: TRBV7-2; j_gene: TRBJ2-1; abundance: NA; CDR3aa: CASSLTSGEQFF; CDR3nt: TGTGCCAGCAGCCTGACTAGCGGGGAGCAGTTCTTC
d_gene: NA; v_gene: TRBV3-1/TRBV3-2; j_gene: TRBJ1-6; abundance: NA; CDR3aa: CASSQDGTWSSPLHF; CDR3nt: TGTGCCAGCAGCCAAGACGGGACTTGGTCTTCACCCCTCCACTTT
d_gene: TRBD1; v_gene: TRBV2; j_gene: TRBJ1-2; abundance: NA; CDR3aa: CASSRDRGGNYGYTF; CDR3nt: TGTGCCAGCAGTCGGGACAGGGGGGGGAACTATGGCTACACCTTC
d_gene: NA; v_gene: TRBV28; j_gene: TRBJ1-2; abundance: NA; CDR3aa: CASSLAAGNGYTF; CDR3nt: TGTGCCAGCAGTTTAGCGGCAGGGAACGGCTACACCTTC
d_gene: TRBD1; v_gene: TRBV7-9; j_gene: TRBJ2-3; abundance: NA; CDR3aa: CASSSRDSGTDTQYF; CDR3nt: TGTGCCAGCAGCTCCCGGGACAGCGGCACAGATACGCAGTATTTT
d_gene: NA; v_gene: TRBV4-1; j_gene: TRBJ1-1; abundance: NA; CDR3aa: CASVQDMGVGEAFF; CDR3nt: TGCGCCAGCGTCCAGGACATGGGCGTTGGAGAAGCTTTCTTT
d_gene: TRBD2; v_gene: TRBV10-2; j_gene: TRBJ2-3; abundance: NA; CDR3aa: CASSGGLAGGPVLTDTQYF; CDR3nt: TGCGCCAGCAGTGGGGGACTAGCGGGGGGGCCGGTTTTGACAGATACGCAGTATTTT
d_gene: NA; v_gene: TRBV6-5; j_gene: TRBJ1-6; abundance: NA; CDR3aa: CANSGERTNSPLHF; CDR3nt: TGTGCCAACTCAGGGGAGCGGACCAATTCACCCCTCCACTTT
d_gene: NA; v_gene: TRBV6-5; j_gene: TRBJ2-1; abundance: NA; CDR3aa: CASSYSKLGLNEQFF; CDR3nt: TGTGCCAGCAGTTACTCGAAATTGGGGTTGAATGAGCAGTTCTTC
d_gene: TRBD2; v_gene: TRBV11-2; j_gene: TRBJ2-5; abundance: once; CDR3aa: CASSSGGDVGTQYF; CDR3nt: TGTGCCAGCAGCTCGGGAGGAGACGTGGGGACCCAGTACTTC
d_gene: NA; v_gene: TRBV5-1; j_gene: TRBJ1-5; abundance: NA; CDR3aa: CASSLDGFSNQPQHF; CDR3nt: TGCGCCAGCAGCTTGGACGGGTTTAGCAATCAGCCCCAGCATTTT
d_gene: TRBD2; v_gene: TRBV7-8; j_gene: TRBJ2-3; abundance: NA; CDR3aa: CASSPRGEGVDTQYF; CDR3nt: TGTGCCAGCAGCCCCCGGGGGGAAGGGGTGGATACGCAGTATTTT
d_gene: NA; v_gene: TRBV19; j_gene: TRBJ2-2; abundance: few; CDR3aa: CASRRGADTGELFF; CDR3nt: TGTGCCAGCCGAAGGGGGGCCGACACCGGGGAGCTGTTTTTT
d_gene: NA; v_gene: TRBV19; j_gene: TRBJ1-2; abundance: NA; CDR3aa: CASSTRGEGPGYTF; CDR3nt: TGTGCCAGTAGTACCCGCGGTGAGGGGCCCGGCTACACCTTC
d_gene: TRBD1; v_gene: TRBV6-1; j_gene: TRBJ2-5; abundance: NA; CDR3aa: CASSETGGGETQYF; CDR3nt: TGTGCCAGCAGTGAGACAGGGGGCGGGGAGACCCAGTACTTC
d_gene: NA; v_gene: TRBV3-1/TRBV3-2; j_gene: TRBJ2-2; abundance: NA; CDR3aa: CASSRTKGPVLNTGELFF; CDR3nt: TGTGCCAGCAGCCGCACGAAAGGGCCAGTTCTGAACACCGGGGAGCTGTTTTTT
d_gene: NA; v_gene: TRBV4-1; j_gene: TRBJ1-2; abundance: NA; CDR3aa: CASSPDHRSNYGYTF; CDR3nt: TGCGCCAGCAGCCCCGACCATCGCTCCAACTATGGCTACACCTTC
d_gene: NA; v_gene: TRBV24-1; j_gene: TRBJ2-2; abundance: NA; CDR3aa: CATSDSPATGELFF; CDR3nt: TGTGCCACCAGTGATTCTCCAGCCACCGGGGAGCTGTTTTTT
d_gene: NA; v_gene: TRBV5-1; j_gene: TRBJ2-6; abundance: NA; CDR3aa: CASSATGANVLTF; CDR3nt: TGCGCCAGCTCGGCAACTGGGGCCAACGTCCTGACTTTC
d_gene: NA; v_gene: TRBV5-4; j_gene: TRBJ1-1; abundance: NA; CDR3aa: CASSPGTGMNTEAFF; CDR3nt: TGTGCCAGCAGCCCTGGGACGGGAATGAACACTGAAGCTTTCTTT